The sequence of this T cell receptor beta chain was determined in a study of blood T cells in healthy people across ages. General study points: Donors of long life had a larger count of naive CD4+ cells and greater diversity than aged donors. Age showed a roughly linear inverse relationship with TCR beta diversity per million T cells.

Then a second PCR, running roughly 7 to 11 cycles, was carried out with a sample-barcoded 5' primer and a J-beta primer mix. The yield of each sample was at least 2.5 million CDR3-containing paired-end reads. MiXCR, applied by TCRdb to the 5' RACE reads, yields one record per CDR3 protein. The sample consists of approximately 1.5 million distinct CDR3 sequences, about 42% of them appearing once. Donors gave roughly 10 milliliters of peripheral blood apiece. Comments on this clonotype: Its antigen is not identified.

Sequenced: blood. The source of this sequence is a woman between 18 and 29 years old in good health.

The CDR3 spells CSAREFGGASQPQHF. Written as DNA, the CDR3 is TGCAGTGCTAGAGAGTTTGGGGGGGCGAGTCAGCCCCAGCATTTT. The J gene is TRBJ1-5, the V gene TRBV20-1; possible D gene TRBD1, 6 bases. Trimming took 0 bases from V and 6 from J, leaving 15 bases between them. Germline CDR1 is DFQATT and CDR2 is SNEGSKA (reference sequence). The CDR3 has 15 amino acids.